These 28 T cell receptor beta chains came from one sample sequenced in a study of control samples from healthy donors and cancer patients. Method: immunoSEQ multiplex PCR; TCRdb's copy keeps in-frame clones and lacks some. The sample carries 130,000 to 150,000 clones, around 94% recorded once. Source material: PBMCs. The source is a man aged 60-69 years with colorectal cancer.

The J gene is TRBJ2-2, the V gene TRBV6-6; the match to TRBD1 covers 9 bases. This CDR3 comprises 19 residues. The germline V gene has CDR1 MNHNY and CDR2 SVGAGI (reference sequence). Losses at the gene ends were 5 bases for V and 7 bases for J; bases not matched to a gene: 20. In DNA, the CDR3 is TGTGCCAGCAGTCCCTCCTGGACAGGGGCAGATTTTCGATTCGGGGAGCTGTTTTTT. Protein sequence: CASSPSWTGADFRFGELFF.

DNA of the CDR3: TGTGCCAGCAGCTTAAAAAGGACAGGGGCTTCACCCCTCCACTTT. Encoded protein: CASSLKRTGASPLHF. The chain is built from TRBV11-2 and TRBJ1-6; 9 positions agree with TRBD1. The CDR3 covers 15 residues. Germline CDR1 SGHAT, CDR2 FQNNGV. J was trimmed by 9 bases and V by 2 bases; bases with no gene match: 5.

J is TRBJ2-2 and V is TRBV7-9; D might be TRBD2 (5 bases). V was trimmed by 3 bases and J by 1 base, leaving 9 bases between them. This CDR3 has 15 amino acids. Germline assignment: CDR1 SEHNR and CDR2 FQNEAQ (reference sequence). Here the CDR3 DNA reads TGTGCCAGCAGCTTCGCGGGCAGGAACACCGGGGAGCTGTTTTTT. As protein: CASSFAGRNTGELFF. The variable domain in full, with the rest retrieved from reference TRBV7-9 and TRBJ2-2, is DTGVSQNPRHKITKRGQNVTFRCDPISEHNRLYWYRQTLGQGPEFLTYFQNEAQLEKSRLLSDRFSAERPKGSFSTLEIQRTEQGDSAMYLCASSFAGRNTGELFFGEGSRLTVL.

V usage is TRBV18 and J usage is TRBJ1-5, with 8 positions matching TRBD1. CDR3 length: 19 amino acids. Germline-derived CDR1 and CDR2 are KGHSH and LQKENI. Germline trimming cut 0 bases from V and 2 bases from J; bases unmatched to any gene: 12. The CDR3 bases are TGTGCCAGCTCACCACCCGAGACAGGGGTGGTTTTGGGCAATCAGCCCCAGCATTTT. Protein sequence: CASSPPETGVVLGNQPQHF.

J is TRBJ1-2 and V is TRBV6-2 or TRBV6-3, with 9 bases lining up with TRBD1. The CDR3 consists of 15 residues. Germline lookup yields CDR1 MNHEY and CDR2 SVGEGT. The V gene end was trimmed by 6 bases and the J gene end by 8 bases; junction bases not matched to a gene: 13. The CDR3 nucleotides are TGTGCCAGCAGCCACCGGCTAGACAGGGGGAGAGGCTACACCTTC. Translation: CASSHRLDRGRGYTF.

This clone was recorded once. This rearrangement joins TRBV9 to TRBJ2-1, with D perhaps TRBD1 (6 bases). CDR1 and CDR2 (germline): SGDLS, YYNGEE. The CDR3 is made up of 15 amino acids. V shed 0 bases and J shed 4 bases, with 11 bases lying between them. The CDR3 is CASSVVPGVYNEQFF. CDR3 nucleotides: TGTGCCAGCAGCGTAGTGCCAGGGGTGTACAATGAGCAGTTCTTC.

This chain uses TRBV2 with TRBJ1-5; D may be TRBD1 (6 bases). The CDR3 runs 13 residues. Trimming cost V 7 bases and J 4 bases, with 11 bases left between them. CDR1 is SNHLY and CDR2 is FYNNEI in the germline V gene. This CDR3 reads CASMGGINQPQHF. DNA for the CDR3: TGTGCCAGCATGGGGGGCATAAATCAGCCCCAGCATTTT.

J is TRBJ2-4 and V is TRBV13; a possible D gene is TRBD1 (5 bases). The CDR3 is made up of 16 amino acids. The ends were cut back, 6 bases at V and 5 bases at J, with 20 bases in the middle. Germline V lookup: CDR1 PRHDT, CDR2 FYEKMQ (reference sequence). CDR3 in DNA: TGTGCCAGCAGTTTCCAGGGCGGCACTAAGGAAAACATTCAGTACTTC. Its translation is CASSFQGGTKENIQYF.

The chain uses TRBV27 and TRBJ1-2; D unclear. This CDR3 contains 12 residues. The ends were cut back, 8 bases at V and 8 bases at J, with 15 bases in the middle. From germline, CDR1 is MNHEY and CDR2 SMNVEV (reference sequence). CDR3 nucleotides: TGTGCCAGCTCAGGCACGGGCGGCGGCTACACCTTC. This sequence encodes CASSGTGGGYTF.

V and J are TRBV28 and TRBJ2-7; 8 bases are shared with TRBD1. CDR1 is MDHEN and CDR2 is SYDVKM in the germline V gene. Trimming cost V 4 bases and J 2 bases; bases outside gene matches: 7. The CDR3 sequence is 15 residues long. As DNA, the CDR3 is TGTGCCAGCAGTTCCCAAGGACAGGGCCCCTACGAGCAGTACTTC. This codes for CASSSQGQGPYEQYF.

The rearrangement links TRBV6-6 to TRBJ1-6; D uncertain. The CDR3 contains 12 residues. The ends were cut back, 2 bases at V and 9 bases at J, with 5 bases in the middle. CDR1 is MNHNY, CDR2 SVGAGI, per germline (reference sequence). The CDR3 sequence is CASSYLGSPLHF. CDR3 DNA sequence: TGTGCCAGCAGTTACCTTGGTTCACCCCTCCACTTT.

The J gene is TRBJ2-7, the V gene TRBV10-1, with D possibly matching TRBD2 (6 bases). Trimming took 4 bases from V and 5 from J, leaving 21 bases between them. There are 16 residues in the CDR3. Per the germline V gene, CDR1 is WNHNN and CDR2 is SYGVQD (reference sequence). CDR3 loop: CASSAHSGGVSHEQYF. The DNA of the CDR3 is TGCGCCAGCAGTGCACATAGTGGAGGGGTGAGCCACGAGCAGTACTTC.

The chain uses TRBV28 and TRBJ1-1, with D tentatively TRBD1 (6 bases). The germline V gene has CDR1 MDHEN and CDR2 SYDVKM. The CDR3 has 13 amino acids. The V gene lost 4 bases and the J gene lost 2 bases, with 8 bases spanning the gap. The CDR3 coding sequence is TGTGCCAGCAGTTCGGGACATAACACTGAAGCTTTCTTT. Protein sequence: CASSSGHNTEAFF.

The sample holds one count of this clone. The V call is TRBV4-3, the J call TRBJ1-2, with a possible D match to TRBD1 (5 bases). In germline, CDR1 is LGHNA, CDR2 YSLEER. The CDR3 has 13 residues. Trimming shortened V by 4 bases and J by 6 bases, and 12 bases separated the two germline ends. DNA for the CDR3: TGCGCCAGCAGCCTGGGGGTTGGTGATGGCTACACCTTC. Protein sequence: CASSLGVGDGYTF.

The chain has TRBV6-4 and TRBJ2-3, with a possible D match to TRBD2 (7 bases). The CDR3 runs 15 residues. Germline CDR1 and CDR2: MRHNA and SNTAGT. Trimming removed 4 bases at V and 3 bases at J, with 14 bases between. The CDR3 DNA sequence: TGTGCCAGCAGTGCGGGGGGCTTTGGGACAGATACGCAGTATTTT. This gives the protein CASSAGGFGTDTQYF.

The chain carries TRBV10-3 and TRBJ2-2, with 9 bases lining up with TRBD1. This CDR3 is 18 amino acids long. Unmatched junction bases numbered 5, after V lost 0 bases and J lost 0 bases. CDR1 and CDR2 (germline): ENHRY, SYGVKD. The CDR3 region has the DNA TGTGCCATCAGTGAGTCTGGTACAGGGGGCGCGAACACCGGGGAGCTGTTTTTT. It codes for CAISESGTGGANTGELFF.

The J gene is TRBJ2-1, the V gene TRBV18; D is ambiguous. CDR3 length: 13 amino acids. The germline V gene has CDR1 KGHSH and CDR2 LQKENI. V was clipped by 0 bases and J by 5 bases, with 5 bases between them. Here the CDR3 reads CASSPPADNEQFF. The CDR3 DNA reads as TGTGCCAGCTCACCACCAGCCGACAATGAGCAGTTCTTC.

This chain uses TRBV24-1 with TRBJ2-1; no clear D gene. The CDR3 covers 14 residues. V was shortened by 2 bases and J by 4 bases, with 8 bases between the two germline ends. The germline V gene encodes CDR1 KGHDR and CDR2 SFDVKD. In nucleotides, the CDR3 is TGTGCCACCAGTGATTCTGGGAATTACAATGAGCAGTTCTTC. This gives the protein CATSDSGNYNEQFF.

The chain has TRBV29-1 and TRBJ1-1, with 9 positions matching TRBD1. This CDR3 is 12 amino acids long. The V segment lost 7 bases and the J segment 5 bases; nucleotides outside the gene matches: 5. CDR1 is SQVTM, CDR2 ANQGSEA, per germline. This chain's CDR3 is CSATQGATEAFF. The CDR3 bases are TGCAGCGCCACACAGGGGGCGACTGAAGCTTTCTTT.

The chain uses TRBV6-5 and TRBJ1-1; the D gene is possibly TRBD1 (6 bases). The V end lost 7 bases, the J end lost 3 bases, and 12 bases lay between the germline ends. Per the germline V gene, CDR1 is MNHEY and CDR2 is SVGAGI. The CDR3 length is 13 residues. The CDR3 region is CASIKGGDTEAFF. The CDR3 DNA sequence: TGTGCCAGCATCAAAGGGGGGGACACTGAAGCTTTCTTT.

This clone is a singleton in its sample. This chain connects TRBV9 to TRBJ1-6; 10 bases fit TRBD1. The CDR3 has 16 residues. Germline assignment: CDR1 SGDLS and CDR2 YYNGEE. Losses at the gene ends were 5 bases for V and 8 bases for J; bases not matched to a gene: 10. Here the CDR3 reads CASSTGQGEFHSPLHF. The CDR3, as DNA: TGTGCCAGCAGTACCGGACAGGGGGAGTTCCATTCACCCCTCCACTTT. Variable domain in full (rest from reference TRBV9 and TRBJ1-6): DSGVTQTPKHLITATGQRVTLRCSPRSGDLSVYWYQQSLDQGLQFLIQYYNGEERAKGNILERFSAQQFPDLHSELNLSSLELGDSALYFCASSTGQGEFHSPLHFGNGTRLTVT.

The chain uses TRBV11-2 and TRBJ2-3; D gene uncertain. Between the trimmed V and J ends, which lost 4 bases and 2 bases, there was a span of 4 bases. The germline V gene has CDR1 SGHAT and CDR2 FQNNGV. The CDR3 is made up of 12 amino acids. The DNA of the CDR3 is TGTGCCAGCAGCTCAAACACAGATACGCAGTATTTT. Translated, it gives CASSSNTDTQYF.

Concerning this clone itself: Other DNA sequences of this sample code for an identical CDR3. The rearrangement joins TRBV18 to TRBJ2-1; 15 positions agree with TRBD2. Germline trimming cut 3 bases from V and 7 bases from J; bases unmatched to any gene: 1. The CDR3 covers 15 residues. CDR1 KGHSH and CDR2 LQKENI come from the germline V gene. CDR3 DNA: TGTGCCAGCTCACCTGGACTAGCGGGGGGGAATGAGCAGTTCTTC. Residues: CASSPGLAGGNEQFF. Complete variable domain (other parts from reference TRBV18 and TRBJ2-1): NAGVMQNPRHLVRRRGQEARLRCSPMKGHSHVYWYRQLPEEGLKFMVYLQKENIIDESGMPKERFSAEFPKEGPSILRIQQVVRGDSAAYFCASSPGLAGGNEQFFGPGTRLTVL.

This clone showed up just once. V usage is TRBV19 and J usage is TRBJ2-3, with unresolved D. The length of the CDR3 is 13 residues. The germline V and J ends were trimmed by 6 bases and 2 bases, with 9 bases remaining between them. In germline, CDR1 is LNHDA, CDR2 SQIVND (reference sequence). This chain's CDR3 is CASRGGYTDTQYF. The CDR3 DNA reads TGTGCCAGTAGGGGCGGATACACAGATACGCAGTATTTT.

The chain has TRBV19 and TRBJ2-3; D gene unclear. In germline, CDR1 is LNHDA, CDR2 SQIVND (reference sequence). CDR3 length equals 14 residues. V was shortened by 3 bases and J by 0 bases, with 7 bases between the two germline ends. The CDR3 sequence: CASSIGQSTDTQYF. The CDR3 region has the DNA TGTGCCAGTAGTATTGGGCAGAGCACAGATACGCAGTATTTT.

V gene TRBV3-1 (or the pseudogene TRBV3-2) combines with J gene TRBJ1-1, with unresolved D. Looked up from germline, CDR1 is LGHDT and CDR2 is YNNKEL (reference sequence). CDR3 length equals 14 residues. The ends were cut back, 1 base at V and 5 bases at J, with 11 bases in the middle. CDR3 sequence reads: CASSQGSRVTEAFF. In nucleotides, the CDR3 is TGTGCCAGCAGCCAAGGATCACGGGTTACTGAAGCTTTCTTT.

This chain joins TRBV18 and TRBJ1-2; 7 nucleotides match TRBD1. Losses at the gene ends were 0 bases for V and 6 bases for J; bases not matched to a gene: 4. CDR1 and CDR2 from the germline V gene are KGHSH and LQKENI. The length of the CDR3 is 14 residues. The CDR3 is CASSPPGQTDGYTF. CDR3 nucleotides: TGTGCCAGCTCACCACCGGGACAGACAGATGGCTACACCTTC.

V gene TRBV6-2 or TRBV6-3 combines with J gene TRBJ2-5; 9 bases align to TRBD2. The CDR3 consists of 17 residues. The trim removed 0 bases at V and 1 base at J, leaving 6 bases unmatched. Germline CDR1 reads MNHEY; CDR2 reads SVGEGT. For the CDR3, the DNA is TGTGCCAGCAGTTACTCTGGGCCGCGGGGGGGCCAAGAGACCCAGTACTTC. It encodes CASSYSGPRGGQETQYF.